The present T cell receptor (beta chain) was sequenced within a study of cytomegalovirus exposure and HLA in healthy donors. Study-level results: According to a later analysis, most TCR beta chains associated with CMV appeared HLA-restricted.

The primer mix had 60 Vbeta and 13 Jbeta primers. Repertoires were generated with immunoSEQ multiplex PCR, while TCRdb's copy carries only in-frame clones and drops some. The data hold fewer than 95,000 clones, with 76% observed a single time. This clone was found a few times. Its antigen is undetermined. Germline trimming cut 1 base from V and 1 base from J; bases unmatched to any gene: 8. The germline V gene has CDR1 SEHNR and CDR2 FQNEAQ (reference sequence). The CDR3 contains 18 residues. This TCR was recovered from a middle-aged man in good health and CMV-seronegative. Sequences were obtained from PBMCs. The J gene is TRBJ2-3, the V gene TRBV7-9; TRBD2 aligns across 10 bases. CDR3 in DNA: TGTGCCAGCAGCTTAGATTCTAGCGGGGGAGGTGGCACAGATACGCAGTATTTT. Amino acid sequence: CASSLDSSGGGGTDTQYF.